These T cell receptor beta chains were read from a single sample in a study of identical twins. TCRdb reanalysed the 5' RACE reads using MiXCR and keeps one entry per CDR3 protein. The sample shows just over 450,000 distinct CDR3 sequences, 13% to 15% of them seen only once. This sample also appeared in a second study, on yellow fever vaccine responses in identical twins.

Sequencing input: CD4+ T cells sorted from blood. These receptors were obtained from a woman between 18 and 29 years old in good health. The CDR3 runs from the conserved cysteine through the conserved F or W. Each record gives: V gene, J gene, clone size, CDR3 protein. The size of a clone is reported for some rows only, either as once, few or many, or as a class for expanded clones.

>TRBV18|TRBJ2-5|NA
CASSSFGGDQETQYF
>TRBV28|TRBJ2-5|few
CASRQGQTGKETQYF
>TRBV3-1|TRBJ2-1|NA
CASSQAGTYSEQFF
>TRBV2|TRBJ1-6|NA
CATYRDYNSPLHF
>TRBV5-1|TRBJ2-7|few
CASTAGGTGSYEQYF
>TRBV12-3/TRBV12-4|TRBJ2-3|few
CASRAAGYTQYF
>TRBV20-1|TRBJ1-5|few
CSASGGVGGNQPQHF
>TRBV29-1|TRBJ2-3|NA
CSVELTGGAPDTQYF
>TRBV20-1|TRBJ2-3|NA
CSAREARKGNTQYF
>TRBV9|TRBJ2-3|few
CASSPPGTLRSTQYF
>TRBV11-2|TRBJ2-2|few
CASSQVQGLGGELFF
>TRBV20-1|TRBJ2-3|NA
CSARIGLADTDTQYF
>TRBV12-3/TRBV12-4|TRBJ2-3|NA
CASSLMDSTDTQYF
>TRBV29-1|TRBJ2-7|few
CSAGPGTGAYEQYF
>TRBV12-3/TRBV12-4|TRBJ2-3|NA
CASGGTFADTQYF
>TRBV5-1|TRBJ2-7|NA
CASSLVGSGSSYEQYF
>TRBV20-1|TRBJ2-5|NA
CSASHQSETQYF
>TRBV20-1|TRBJ1-5|NA
CSAREGSVNQPQHF
>TRBV6-1|TRBJ1-1|few
CATMGQLNTEAFF
>TRBV15|TRBJ2-2|NA
CATSKATGELFF
>TRBV11-2|TRBJ2-7|NA
CASSLEQLTYEQYF
>TRBV20-1|TRBJ2-7|few
CSAIEVLGGFHEQYF
>TRBV12-3/TRBV12-4|TRBJ2-7|few
CASSFQQMDRLHEQYF
>TRBV15|TRBJ2-1|many
CATSRVQGAVDEQFF
>TRBV5-1|TRBJ1-1|many
CASSSGPMNTEAFF
>TRBV3-1|TRBJ2-5|NA
CASSPKDSQETQYF
>TRBV12-3/TRBV12-4|TRBJ2-7|many
CASSLATSGYEQYF
>TRBV20-1|TRBJ1-6|NA
CSASLAGVVGSPLHF
>TRBV29-1|TRBJ2-5|many
CSTTAGPETQYF
>TRBV28|TRBJ2-7|few
CASSFEAGGRNEQYF
>TRBV29-1|TRBJ1-2|NA
CSVSQGRDYGYTF
>TRBV4-3|TRBJ2-7|many
CASSQGTSGAYEQYF
>TRBV5-6|TRBJ2-1|few
CASSLVTAGYNEQFF
>TRBV6-6|TRBJ2-1|many
CASSQYYNEQFF
>TRBV20-1|TRBJ1-2|NA
CSAPDRGRIGYTF
>TRBV15|TRBJ2-1|few
CATSNGLAGSSYNEQFF
>TRBV4-3|TRBJ2-2|NA
CASSRQTEAGELFF
>TRBV7-9|TRBJ2-7|many
CASSPKGLAGAEYEQYF
>TRBV5-1|TRBJ2-7|few
CASSSGLAGGGSIGEQYF
>TRBV20-1|TRBJ1-1|few
CSALISPNTEAFF
>TRBV15|TRBJ2-1|many
CATSRETYNEQFF
>TRBV9|TRBJ2-7|NA
CASSSRTGYEQYF
>TRBV4-1|TRBJ2-7|few
CASSQVQRGPPYEQYF
>TRBV11-2|TRBJ2-5|many
CASSPSGSGVLQETQYF
>TRBV5-1|TRBJ2-1|NA
CASSLQPTSGIPVF
>TRBV5-1|TRBJ2-7|few
CASSPGTSGFEQYF
>TRBV28|TRBJ2-7|many
CASSAGQGFYEQYF
>TRBV2|TRBJ2-5|NA
CANYRDQNQETQYF
>TRBV4-3|TRBJ2-7|NA
CASSQGLAGGLLKQYF
>TRBV5-4|TRBJ1-1|few
CASSSGQGLMLEAFF
>TRBV5-1|TRBJ2-7|few
CASSQGAGGASYEQYF
>TRBV6-2/TRBV6-3|TRBJ2-3|many
CASTRRGTDTQYF
>TRBV9|TRBJ1-5|many
CASSSTGQGNQPQHF
>TRBV7-7|TRBJ2-1|NA
CASSLSSVPGDEQFF